Below are 26 T cell receptor beta chains sequenced from a single sample in a study of glioma-infiltrating T cells. TCR alpha and beta CDR3 regions were amplified from RNA using iRepertoire nested multiplex PCR. TCRdb used MiXCR to reprocess the multiplex PCR reads, holding one entry per CDR3 protein. The sample lists around 350,000 distinct CDR3 sequences, around 45% seen once, with 9.5% to 15% in the top ten. Sequenced material: glioma tissue, nonneoplastic brain tissue, or PBMCs (not recorded which). The receptors were sampled from a human donor with low-grade glioma or glioblastoma, undergoing nonglioma brain surgery, or in good health (not recorded which).

Regarding this clonotype: A much larger clone is a single base away; this may be a read error. V gene TRBV27 combines with J gene TRBJ2-1, with D uncertain. CDR3 length: 13 residues. The V gene lost 5 bases and the J gene lost 10 bases, with 15 bases spanning the gap. The germline V gene has CDR1 MNHEY and CDR2 SMNVEV (reference sequence). CDR3 loop: CASSPTYSYEQFF. The CDR3 DNA is TGTGCCAGCAGTCCCACCTATTCCTACGAGCAGTTCTTC.

With respect to this clonotype: A much larger clone differs from this one at a single base, so this may be a read error. This chain uses TRBV6-1 with TRBJ2-5; either TRBD1 or TRBD2 may fit D (5 bases each). CDR3 length equals 14 residues. The germline CDR1 and CDR2 sequences are MNHNS and SASEGT. V gave up 6 bases and J gave up 2 bases, with 13 bases separating them. The CDR3 coding sequence is TGTGCCAGCAGACGGGGCTGGGGGCAAGAGACCCAGTACTTC. It is translated as CASRRGWGQETQYF.

This clonotype occurred a few times. The chain has TRBV4-1 and TRBJ1-2; D gene uncertain. This CDR3 has 16 residues. Trimming stripped 0 bases from V and 4 bases from J, with 15 bases between. Germline V gene data show CDR1 as MGHRA and CDR2 as YSYEKL. In DNA, the CDR3 is TGCGCCAGCAGCCAAGATGGTGCGGGTTCGGTCTATGGCTACACCTTC. It translates to CASSQDGAGSVYGYTF.

This clonotype was counted many times. The junction shows a germline mismatch at one end, possibly a read error. V usage is TRBV4-2 and J usage is TRBJ2-1, with D possibly TRBD1 on 6 matching bases. CDR3 length: 12 residues. In germline, CDR1 is LGHNA, CDR2 YNFKEQ. The CDR3 sequence: CASSQDDRFRLF. CDR3 DNA: TGTGCCAGCAGCCAGGACGACAGGTTTAGGCTCTTC.

The gene calls are TRBV5-4 and TRBJ2-7, with 7 bases identical to TRBD2. Germline trimming cut 2 bases from V and 7 bases from J; bases unmatched to any gene: 9. The CDR3 is made up of 14 amino acids. Germline V gene sequence: CDR1 SGHNT, CDR2 YYREEE (reference sequence). Written as DNA, the CDR3 is TGTGCCAGCAGCTTCCAGCGGGGCCCCCTGGAGCAGTACTTC. Its translation is CASSFQRGPLEQYF. The full variable domain, its missing parts supplied by reference TRBV5-4 and TRBJ2-7, is ETGVTQSPTHLIKTRGQQVTLRCSSQSGHNTVSWYQQALGQGPQFIFQYYREEENGRGNFPPRFSGLQFPNYSSELNVNALELDDSALYLCASSFQRGPLEQYFGPGTRLTVT.

As for this clonotype: A much larger clone lies one base from this, so it may be a read error. This chain uses TRBV15 with TRBJ2-1; D is uncertain. Germline V lookup: CDR1 LNHNV, CDR2 YYDKDF (reference sequence). The CDR3 extends over 12 amino acids. CDR3: CATSRPYNQQFF. The CDR3 nucleotides are TGTGCCACCAGCAGACCGTACAATCAGCAGTTCTTC.

V usage is TRBV5-1 and J usage is TRBJ2-1, with a tentative D call TRBD2 (5 bases). The germline CDR1 and CDR2 sequences are SGHRS and YFSETQ. Trimming removed 0 bases from V and 3 bases from J, with 7 bases in between. CDR3 length: 14 amino acids. DNA for the CDR3: TGCGCCAGCAGCTTGGAGACTAACTACAATGAGCAGTTCTTC. This codes for CASSLETNYNEQFF. Combining the CDR3 with reference TRBV5-1 and TRBJ2-1 gives the whole variable domain KAGVTQTPRYLIKTRGQQVTLSCSPISGHRSVSWYQQTPGQGLQFLFEYFSETQRNKGNFPGRFSGRQFSNSRSEMNVSTLELGDSALYLCASSLETNYNEQFFGPGTRLTVL.

The chain recombines TRBV28 with TRBJ2-7; perhaps TRBD1 as D (6 bases). V lost 11 bases and J 0 bases, leaving 14 bases between the germline ends. The CDR3 is 13 residues long. Germline CDR1 reads MDHEN; CDR2 reads SYDVKM. DNA for the CDR3: TGTGCCGGGGCCTCGGACAGCTCCTACGAGCAGTACTTC. Encoded protein: CAGASDSSYEQYF.

V usage is TRBV7-9 and J usage is TRBJ2-7, with D tentatively TRBD1 (5 bases). Between the trimmed V and J ends, which lost 5 bases and 2 bases, there was a span of 13 bases. Germline CDR1 and CDR2: SEHNR and FQNEAQ (reference sequence). CDR3 size: 14 residues. CDR3 loop: CASSPTGHTYEQYF. The CDR3 region has the DNA TGTGCCAGCAGCCCAACAGGTCATACCTACGAGCAGTACTTC.

In its sample, this clonotype was seen many times. In DNA form, the CDR3 reads TGTGCCAGCAGTTTATATACTAGCGGGAGTAACGAGCAGTACTTC. It translates to CASSLYTSGSNEQYF. The chain carries TRBV27 and TRBJ2-7; 11 bases match TRBD2. J was trimmed by 5 bases and V by 1 base; bases with no gene match: 4. The germline gives CDR1 MNHEY, CDR2 SMNVEV (reference sequence). The CDR3 contains 15 residues.

This clonotype was picked up a small number of times. The chain couples TRBV7-2 to TRBJ2-1; TRBD2 aligns across 10 bases. CDR3 length: 15 residues. The V gene's germline CDR1 is SGHTA and CDR2 FQGNSA. V trimming: 3 bases; J trimming: 6 bases; junction bases outside the gene matches: 5. This chain's CDR3 is CASSFTSGITNEQFF. The CDR3 bases are TGTGCCAGCAGCTTCACTAGCGGGATTACCAATGAGCAGTTCTTC. Full variable domain (rest looked up from reference TRBV7-2 and TRBJ2-1): GAGVSQSPSNKVTEKGKDVELRCDPISGHTALYWYRQSLGQGLEFLIYFQGNSAPDKSGLPSDRFSAERTGGSVSTLTIQRTQQEDSAVYLCASSFTSGITNEQFFGPGTRLTVL.

Only a few counts were recorded for this clonotype. The chain couples TRBV28 to TRBJ2-2, with 9 bases identical to TRBD1. The CDR3 length is 16 residues. The ends lost 6 bases at V and 6 bases at J; junction bases unmatched: 11. Germline V gene sequence: CDR1 MDHEN, CDR2 SYDVKM. This CDR3 reads CASSYRDRVGAGELFF. DNA of the CDR3: TGTGCCAGCAGCTACCGGGACAGGGTTGGGGCCGGGGAGCTGTTTTTT.

This clonotype was detected ten times or more. This chain connects TRBV6-2 or TRBV6-3 to TRBJ2-7; a weak D match, TRBD2 (5 bases). The CDR3 runs 13 residues. Trimming removed 2 bases from V and 3 bases from J, with 8 bases in between. Per the germline V gene, CDR1 is MNHEY and CDR2 is SVGEGT. The CDR3 region has the DNA TGTGCCAGCAGTTACCGGGGTCACTACGAGCAGTACTTC. Its protein product is CASSYRGHYEQYF.

This clonotype was recorded at least ten times. The chain employs TRBV6-1 and TRBJ2-7; D uncertain. In germline, CDR1 is MNHNS, CDR2 SASEGT. The CDR3 contains 13 residues. V was cut by 3 bases and J by 5 bases, with 11 bases left in between. CDR3 protein: CASSEYPPNEQYF. CDR3 sequence (DNA): TGTGCCAGCAGTGAGTACCCACCTAACGAGCAGTACTTC.

The chain combines TRBV14 with TRBJ1-1, with 7 bases matching TRBD1. V was pared by 0 bases and J by 0 bases, with 4 bases of the junction left unmatched. CDR3 length: 16 amino acids. Germline V gene sequence: CDR1 SGHDN, CDR2 FVKESK. The DNA of the CDR3 is TGTGCCAGCAGCCAAGATAGGGGACAGCTGAACACTGAAGCTTTCTTT. Amino acid sequence: CASSQDRGQLNTEAFF.

As concerns this clonotype: Because the CDR3 is missing its conserved closing phenylalanine or tryptophan, this is likely a read error. V usage is TRBV28 and J usage is TRBJ1-2, with 8 positions matching TRBD1. V was clipped by 6 bases and J by 4 bases; unmatched bases: 7. The CDR3 covers 14 residues. CDR1 is MDHEN, CDR2 SYDVKM, per germline. The CDR3 region has the DNA TGTGCCAGCAGCCCGGACAGGGAAGGCTATGGCTACACCTAC. Its translation is CASSPDREGYGYTY.

This chain joins TRBV7-2 and TRBJ2-7; weak D call: TRBD2 (5 bases). Deletions cut 3 bases from V and 13 bases from J, with 25 bases between. From germline, CDR1 is SGHTA and CDR2 FQGNSA. CDR3 length: 15 residues. CDR3 sequence: CASSFRSRRSPLLYF. For the CDR3, the DNA is TGTGCCAGCAGCTTCCGTAGCAGGAGGTCCCCACTTCTCTACTTC.

The V gene is TRBV7-3, the J gene TRBJ2-3; 8 nucleotides line up with TRBD2. From germline, CDR1 is SGHTA and CDR2 FQGTGA. The CDR3 sequence is 17 residues long. After removal of 2 bases from V and 0 bases from J, the junction contained 7 bases not matched to a gene. The CDR3 DNA follows: TGTGCCAGCAGCTTATTAGTAGCGGGGAGTAGCACAGATACGCAGTATTTT. Its translation: CASSLLVAGSSTDTQYF.

V is TRBV18 and J is TRBJ2-5, with 9 bases matching TRBD1. V gave up 3 bases and J gave up 2 bases; unmatched junction bases: 10. This CDR3 comprises 17 residues. The germline CDR1 and CDR2 sequences are KGHSH and LQKENI. The CDR3 here is CASSPSLGQGQQETQYF. CDR3 DNA sequence: TGTGCCAGCTCACCCTCATTGGGACAGGGACAACAAGAGACCCAGTACTTC.

This clonotype has at least ten counts. This chain's CDR3 is CASSPGAADTQYF. The CDR3 nucleotides are TGTGCCAGCAGCCCAGGGGCCGCAGATACGCAGTATTTT. The J gene is TRBJ2-3, the V gene TRBV6-1; TRBD1 is a possible D gene (6 bases). The CDR3 covers 13 residues. With 6 bases removed from V and 4 bases from J, the gap between germline ends came to 11 bases. The germline V gene encodes CDR1 MNHNS and CDR2 SASEGT.

To note about this clonotype: A much larger clone is a single base away; this may be a read error. The chain recombines TRBV27 with TRBJ1-2; TRBD1 is a possible D gene (5 bases). Germline CDR1 reads MNHEY; CDR2 reads SMNVEV (reference sequence). CDR3 length equals 13 residues. The CDR3 bases are TGTGTCAGCAGTTACGGCAGGGTTGACGGCTACACCTTC. It specifies CVSSYGRVDGYTF.

This sequence joins TRBV12-3 or TRBV12-4 and TRBJ1-1; a weak D match, TRBD1 (6 bases). The CDR3 is 11 amino acids. Deletions cut 6 bases from V and 14 bases from J, with 16 bases between. The chain's CDR3 is CASSLTGVRFF. The CDR3 region has the DNA TGTGCCAGCAGCCTGACAGGAGTTCGCTTCTTT.

As concerns this clonotype: Because it lacks the conserved phenylalanine or tryptophan at the end, this CDR3 is likely a read error. The rearrangement joins TRBV19 to TRBJ1-2; D remains unclear. CDR3 length: 13 residues. With 4 bases removed from V and 3 bases from J, the gap between germline ends came to 9 bases. Germline loops: CDR1 LNHDA, CDR2 SQIVND (reference sequence). The CDR3 reads CASSTPDYYGYTS. In DNA, the CDR3 is TGTGCCAGTAGTACCCCGGACTACTATGGCTACACCTCC.

This clonotype was seen many times. The chain recombines TRBV27 with TRBJ2-3; no clear D. The V and J ends lost 4 bases and 6 bases respectively, with 17 bases between them. CDR1 and CDR2 (germline): MNHEY, SMNVEV (reference sequence). This CDR3 has 15 amino acids. CDR3 sequence reads: CASSSIPLRMDTQYF. The CDR3 bases are TGTGCCAGCAGTTCGATACCCCTCCGGATGGATACGCAGTATTTT.

To note about this clonotype: This may arise from a read error, as a much more abundant clone is one base away. The chain has TRBV4-1 and TRBJ2-3, with D possibly being TRBD1 or TRBD2 (6 bases each). Germline V gene sequence: CDR1 MGHRA, CDR2 YSYEKL. The CDR3 spans 15 residues. CDR3 nucleotides: TGCGCCGGCAGCCCAACAGGGAGGAGCACAGATACGCAGTATTTT. It specifies CAGSPTGRSTDTQYF.

The chain is built from TRBV20-1 and TRBJ2-1; D gene ambiguous. Germline CDR1 is DFQATT and CDR2 is SNEGSKA (reference sequence). V was clipped by 0 bases and J by 0 bases, with 12 bases between them. The CDR3 is 16 amino acids. The CDR3 nucleotides read TGCAGTGCTAGAGATTGGTTACCGAGCTCCTACAATGAGCAGTTCTTC. Encoded protein: CSARDWLPSSYNEQFF.